This TCR beta chain was identified in a study of cytomegalovirus exposure and HLA in healthy donors. The CDR3 runs 15 residues. Deletions cut 9 bases from V and 4 bases from J, with 22 bases between. CDR1 and CDR2 (germline): SGHTS, YDEGEE. Use of 60 Vbeta and 13 Jbeta primers characterized the PCR. Method: immunoSEQ multiplex PCR; TCRdb's copy keeps in-frame clones and lacks some. The sample has 150,000 to 250,000 clones, 79% seen once. In its sample, this clone was seen once. Sequencing was carried out using PBMCs. This receptor was obtained from a girl between 10 and 17 years old in good health and CMV-seropositive. This chain joins TRBV5-8 and TRBJ1-2, with D unresolved. CDR3 sequence: CATEVFVDRVYGYTF. The CDR3 DNA sequence: TGTGCCACCGAGGTTTTTGTTGATAGAGTCTATGGCTACACCTTC. The variable domain in full, with the rest retrieved from reference TRBV5-8 and TRBJ1-2, is EAGVTQSPTHLIKTRGQQATLRCSPISGHTSVYWYQQALGLGLQFLLWYDEGEERNRGNFPPRFSGRQFPNYSSELNVNALELEDSALYLCATEVFVDRVYGYTFGSGTRLTVV.